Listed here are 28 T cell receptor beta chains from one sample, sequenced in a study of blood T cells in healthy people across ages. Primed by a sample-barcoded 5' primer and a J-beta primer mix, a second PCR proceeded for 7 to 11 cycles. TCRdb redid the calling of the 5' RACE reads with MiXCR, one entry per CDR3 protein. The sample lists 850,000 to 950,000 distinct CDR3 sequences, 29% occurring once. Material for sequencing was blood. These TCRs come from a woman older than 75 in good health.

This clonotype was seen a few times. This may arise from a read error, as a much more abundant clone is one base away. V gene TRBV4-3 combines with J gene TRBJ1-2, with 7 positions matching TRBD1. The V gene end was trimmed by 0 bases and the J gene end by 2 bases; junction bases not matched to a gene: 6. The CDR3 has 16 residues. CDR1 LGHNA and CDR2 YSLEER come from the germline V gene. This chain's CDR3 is CASSQERDRSNYGYTF. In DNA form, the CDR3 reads TGCGCCAGCAGCCAAGAGCGGGACAGATCCAACTATGGCTACACCTTC.

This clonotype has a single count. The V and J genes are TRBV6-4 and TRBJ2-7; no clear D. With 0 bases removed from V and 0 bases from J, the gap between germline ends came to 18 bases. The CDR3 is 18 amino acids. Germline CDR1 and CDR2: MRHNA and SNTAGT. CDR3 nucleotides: TGTGCCAGCAGTGACTCGATATGTTCCAGCGCAACCTCCTACGAGCAGTACTTC. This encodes CASSDSICSSATSYEQYF.

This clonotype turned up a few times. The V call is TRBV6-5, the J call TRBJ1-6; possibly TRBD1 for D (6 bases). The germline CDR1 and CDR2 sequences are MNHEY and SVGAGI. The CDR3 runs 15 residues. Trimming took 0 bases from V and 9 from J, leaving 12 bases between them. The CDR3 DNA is TGTGCCAGCAGTTACTCGTTGGGACAACTTTCACCCCTCCACTTT. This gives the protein CASSYSLGQLSPLHF.

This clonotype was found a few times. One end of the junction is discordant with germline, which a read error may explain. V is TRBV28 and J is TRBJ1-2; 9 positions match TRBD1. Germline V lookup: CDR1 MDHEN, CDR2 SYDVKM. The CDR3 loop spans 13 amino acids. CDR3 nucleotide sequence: TGTGCCAGCAGCCTACAGGGGGCGCTGGGCTGCACCTTC. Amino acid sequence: CASSLQGALGCTF.

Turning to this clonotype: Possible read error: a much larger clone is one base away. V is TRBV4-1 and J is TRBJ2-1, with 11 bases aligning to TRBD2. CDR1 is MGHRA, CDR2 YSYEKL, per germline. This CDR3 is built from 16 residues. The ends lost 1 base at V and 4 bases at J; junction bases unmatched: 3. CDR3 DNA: TGCGCCAGCAGCCAAGGGGCTAGCGGGGGGTACAATGAGCAGTTCTTC. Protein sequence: CASSQGASGGYNEQFF.

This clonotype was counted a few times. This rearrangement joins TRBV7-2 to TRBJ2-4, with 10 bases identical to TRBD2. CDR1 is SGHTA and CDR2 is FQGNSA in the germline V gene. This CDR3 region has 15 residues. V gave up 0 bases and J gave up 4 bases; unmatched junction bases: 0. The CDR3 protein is CASSLASGGKNIQYF. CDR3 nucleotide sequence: TGTGCCAGCAGCTTAGCTAGCGGGGGGAAAAACATTCAGTACTTC.

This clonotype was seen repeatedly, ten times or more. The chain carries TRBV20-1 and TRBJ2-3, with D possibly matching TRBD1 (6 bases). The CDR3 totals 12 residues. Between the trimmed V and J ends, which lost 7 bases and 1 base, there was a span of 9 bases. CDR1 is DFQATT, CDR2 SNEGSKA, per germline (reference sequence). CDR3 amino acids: CSVGGGTDTQYF. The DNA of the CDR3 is TGCAGTGTTGGGGGCGGCACAGATACGCAGTATTTT.

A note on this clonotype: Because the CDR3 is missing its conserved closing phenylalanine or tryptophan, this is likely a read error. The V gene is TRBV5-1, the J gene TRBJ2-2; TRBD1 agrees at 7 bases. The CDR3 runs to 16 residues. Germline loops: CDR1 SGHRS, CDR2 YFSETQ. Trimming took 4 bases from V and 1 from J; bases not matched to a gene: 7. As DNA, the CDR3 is TGCGCCAGCAGCGCCTCAACAGGGGTGAACACCGGGGAGCTGTTTGTT. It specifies CASSASTGVNTGELFV.

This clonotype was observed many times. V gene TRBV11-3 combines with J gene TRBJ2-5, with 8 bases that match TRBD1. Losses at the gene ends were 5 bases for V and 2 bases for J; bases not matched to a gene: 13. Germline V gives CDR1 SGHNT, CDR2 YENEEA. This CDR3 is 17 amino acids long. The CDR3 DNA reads TGTGCCAGCAGCCAGTGGGGGCGACGGACAGGGCAAGAGACCCAGTACTTC. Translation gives CASSQWGRRTGQETQYF. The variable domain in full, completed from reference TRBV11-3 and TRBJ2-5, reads EAGVVQSPRYKIIEKKQPVAFWCNPISGHNTLYWYLQNLGQGPELLIRYENEEAVDDSQLPKDRFSAERLKGVDSTLKIQPAELGDSAVYLCASSQWGRRTGQETQYFGPGTRLLVL.

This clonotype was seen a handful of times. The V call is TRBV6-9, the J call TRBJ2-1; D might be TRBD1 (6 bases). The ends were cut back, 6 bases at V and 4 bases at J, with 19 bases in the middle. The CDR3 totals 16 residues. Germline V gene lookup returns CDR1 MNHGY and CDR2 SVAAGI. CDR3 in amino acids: CASRCHSAGEYNEQFF. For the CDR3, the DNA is TGTGCCAGCAGATGTCATAGTGCAGGGGAATACAATGAGCAGTTCTTC.

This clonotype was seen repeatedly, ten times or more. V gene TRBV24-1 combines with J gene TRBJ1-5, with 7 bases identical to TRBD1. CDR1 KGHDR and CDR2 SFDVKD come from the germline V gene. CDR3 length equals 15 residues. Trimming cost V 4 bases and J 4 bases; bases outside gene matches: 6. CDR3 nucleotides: TGTGCCACCAGTGACCACGGGACAGAGAATCAGCCCCAGCATTTT. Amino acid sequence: CATSDHGTENQPQHF.

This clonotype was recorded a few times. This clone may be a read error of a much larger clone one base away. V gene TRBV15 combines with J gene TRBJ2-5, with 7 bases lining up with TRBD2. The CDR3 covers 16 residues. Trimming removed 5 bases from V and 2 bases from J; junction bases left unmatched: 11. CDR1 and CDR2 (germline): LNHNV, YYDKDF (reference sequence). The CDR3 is CATSWDRLGGQETQYF. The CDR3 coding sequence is TGTGCCACCAGCTGGGACCGTTTGGGGGGGCAAGAGACCCAGTACTTC.

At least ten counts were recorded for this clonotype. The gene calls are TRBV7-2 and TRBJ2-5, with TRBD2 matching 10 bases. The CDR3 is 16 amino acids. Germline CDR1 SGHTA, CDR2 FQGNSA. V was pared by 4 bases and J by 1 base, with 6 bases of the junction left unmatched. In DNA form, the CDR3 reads TGTGCCAGCAGCTGGGAGCGGGGGGGGATCCAAGAGACCCAGTACTTC. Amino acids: CASSWERGGIQETQYF.

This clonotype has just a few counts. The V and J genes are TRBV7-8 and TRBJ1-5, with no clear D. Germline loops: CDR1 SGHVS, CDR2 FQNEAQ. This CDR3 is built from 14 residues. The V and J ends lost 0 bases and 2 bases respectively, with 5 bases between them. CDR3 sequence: CASSLALGNQPQHF. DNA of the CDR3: TGTGCCAGCAGCTTAGCCCTTGGCAATCAGCCCCAGCATTTT.

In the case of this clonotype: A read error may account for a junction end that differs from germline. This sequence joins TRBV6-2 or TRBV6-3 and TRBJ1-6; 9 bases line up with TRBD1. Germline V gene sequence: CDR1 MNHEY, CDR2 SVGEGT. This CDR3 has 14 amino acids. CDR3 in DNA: TGTGCCAGTGACGACAGGGGGTATAATTCACCCCGCCACTTT. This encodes CASDDRGYNSPRHF.

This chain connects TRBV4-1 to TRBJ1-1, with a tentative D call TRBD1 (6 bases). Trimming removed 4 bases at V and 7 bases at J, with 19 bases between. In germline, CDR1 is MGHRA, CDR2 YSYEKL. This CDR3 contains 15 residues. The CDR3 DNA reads TGCGCCAGCAGCCCCAGGGGCAGGGGCGAAGGTGAAGCTTTCTTT. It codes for CASSPRGRGEGEAFF.

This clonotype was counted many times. This chain's CDR3 is CASSPGVARAYSYEQYF. The CDR3 nucleotides read TGTGCCAGCAGTCCAGGAGTAGCCAGGGCCTACTCCTACGAGCAGTACTTC. The rearrangement links TRBV28 to TRBJ2-7; D may be TRBD1 (5 bases). Germline CDR1 is MDHEN and CDR2 is SYDVKM. With 5 bases removed from V and 0 bases from J, the gap between germline ends came to 20 bases. This CDR3 spans 17 amino acids.

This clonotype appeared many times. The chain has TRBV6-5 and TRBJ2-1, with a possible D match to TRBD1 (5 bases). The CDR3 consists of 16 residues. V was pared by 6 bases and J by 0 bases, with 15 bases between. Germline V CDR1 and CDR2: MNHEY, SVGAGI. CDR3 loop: CASRPEGVNSYNEQFF. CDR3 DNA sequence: TGTGCCAGCAGGCCTGAAGGGGTTAACTCCTACAATGAGCAGTTCTTC.

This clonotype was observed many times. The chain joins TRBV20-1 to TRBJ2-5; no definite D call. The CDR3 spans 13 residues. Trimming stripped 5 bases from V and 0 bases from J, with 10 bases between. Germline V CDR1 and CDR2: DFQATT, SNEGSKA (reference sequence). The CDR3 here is CSALNTDQETQYF. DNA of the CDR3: TGCAGTGCTCTGAACACCGACCAAGAGACCCAGTACTTC.

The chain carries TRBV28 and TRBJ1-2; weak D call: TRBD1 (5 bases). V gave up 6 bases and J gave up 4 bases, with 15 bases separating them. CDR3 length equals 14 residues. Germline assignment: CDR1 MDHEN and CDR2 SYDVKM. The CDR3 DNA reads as TGTGCCAGCAGATTAGGGGTGGTGGGCTATGGCTACACCTTC. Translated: CASRLGVVGYGYTF.

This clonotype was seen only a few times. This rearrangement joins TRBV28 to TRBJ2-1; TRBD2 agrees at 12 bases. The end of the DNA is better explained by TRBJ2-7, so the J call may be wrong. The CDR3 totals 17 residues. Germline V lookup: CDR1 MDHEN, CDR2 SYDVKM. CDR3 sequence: CASSLSTSGSSYNEQYF. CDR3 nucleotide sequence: TGTGCCAGCAGTTTATCGACTAGCGGGAGCTCCTACAATGAGCAGTACTTC.

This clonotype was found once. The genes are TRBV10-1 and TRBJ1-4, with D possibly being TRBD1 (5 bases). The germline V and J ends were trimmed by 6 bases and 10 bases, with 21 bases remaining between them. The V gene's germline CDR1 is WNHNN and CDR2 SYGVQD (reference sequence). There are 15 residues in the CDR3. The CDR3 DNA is TGCGCCAGCAGCGAGAACCAGGGACGGACCGGAAAACTGTTTTTT. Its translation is CASSENQGRTGKLFF.

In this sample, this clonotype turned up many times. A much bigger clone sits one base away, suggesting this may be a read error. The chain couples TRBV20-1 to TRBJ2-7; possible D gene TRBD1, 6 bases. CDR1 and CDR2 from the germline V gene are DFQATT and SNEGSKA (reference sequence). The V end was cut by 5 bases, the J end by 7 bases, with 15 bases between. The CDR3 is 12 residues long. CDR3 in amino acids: CSALGQCYEQYF. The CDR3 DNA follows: TGCAGTGCTCTTGGACAGTGCTATGAGCAGTACTTC.

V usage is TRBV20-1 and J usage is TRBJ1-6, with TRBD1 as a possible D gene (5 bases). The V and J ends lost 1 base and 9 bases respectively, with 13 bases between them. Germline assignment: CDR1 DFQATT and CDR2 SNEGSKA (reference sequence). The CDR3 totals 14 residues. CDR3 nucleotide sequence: TGCAGTGCTAGAGGCAGGGCAGATAGTTCACCCCTCCACTTT. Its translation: CSARGRADSSPLHF.

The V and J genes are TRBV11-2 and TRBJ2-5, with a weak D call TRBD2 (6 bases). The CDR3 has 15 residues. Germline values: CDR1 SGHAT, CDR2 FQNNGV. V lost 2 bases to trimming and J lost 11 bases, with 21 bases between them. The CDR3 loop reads CASSLWTTYYNEQYF. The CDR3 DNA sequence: TGTGCCAGCAGCTTATGGACTACATACTACAATGAGCAGTACTTC.

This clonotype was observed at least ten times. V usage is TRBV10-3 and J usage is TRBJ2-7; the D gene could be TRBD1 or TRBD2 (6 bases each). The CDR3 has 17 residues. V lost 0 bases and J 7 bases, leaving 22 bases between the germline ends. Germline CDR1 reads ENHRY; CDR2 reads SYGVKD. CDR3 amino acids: CAISESSGTLGAGEQYF. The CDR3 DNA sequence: TGTGCCATCAGTGAGTCCTCAGGGACACTTGGGGCGGGAGAGCAGTACTTC.

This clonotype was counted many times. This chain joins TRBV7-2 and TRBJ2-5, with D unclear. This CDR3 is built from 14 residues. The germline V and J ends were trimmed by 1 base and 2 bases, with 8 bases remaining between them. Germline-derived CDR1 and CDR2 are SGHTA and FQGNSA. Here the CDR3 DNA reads TGTGCCAGCAGCTTAGAAGTCCATCAAGAGACCCAGTACTTC. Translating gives CASSLEVHQETQYF.

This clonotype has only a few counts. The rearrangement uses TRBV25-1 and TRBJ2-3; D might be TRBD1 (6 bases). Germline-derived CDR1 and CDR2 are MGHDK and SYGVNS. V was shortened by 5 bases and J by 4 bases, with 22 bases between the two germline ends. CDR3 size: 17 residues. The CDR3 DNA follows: TGTGCCAGCAGTCCCCAAACAGGGATTCAAGGGGCAGATACGCAGTATTTT. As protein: CASSPQTGIQGADTQYF.